Below are 21 T cell receptor beta chains sequenced from a single sample in a study of T cell repertoires in cytomegalovirus infection. These receptors lack a known antigen. TCRdb independently ran MiXCR on the reads; one entry per CDR3 protein. The table records 110,000 or so distinct CDR3 sequences, 30% of them present only once. The source material was CD8+ T cells from cultured PBMCs, sampled from culture after CMV antigen stimulation. These TCRs come from a human donor in good health (CMV status not recorded). Some clones in this sample may be carry-over from other donors' samples.

The genes are TRBV10-3 and TRBJ2-7; D is perhaps TRBD1 (5 bases). V was pared by 0 bases and J by 3 bases, with 9 bases between. The CDR3 is made up of 14 amino acids. Germline-derived CDR1 and CDR2 are ENHRY and SYGVKD. The CDR3 DNA reads as TGTGCCATCAGTGAGTCTGGCAGGGACTACGAGCAGTACTTC. As protein: CAISESGRDYEQYF.

This sequence joins TRBV3-1 and TRBJ2-7, with 9 bases identical to TRBD2. V was clipped by 0 bases and J by 4 bases; unmatched bases: 4. Germline V gene sequence: CDR1 LGHDT, CDR2 YNNKEL (reference sequence). The CDR3 loop spans 15 amino acids. The CDR3 sequence: CASSQDVTSGYEQYF. CDR3 DNA: TGTGCCAGCAGCCAAGATGTCACTAGCGGGTACGAGCAGTACTTC.

The chain combines TRBV19 with TRBJ2-7, with TRBD1 as a possible D gene (5 bases). The V and J ends lost 7 bases and 4 bases respectively, with 8 bases between them. The CDR3 consists of 11 residues. Germline V gives CDR1 LNHDA, CDR2 SQIVND (reference sequence). CDR3 sequence: CASNSGYEQYF. DNA for the CDR3: TGTGCCAGTAATTCAGGGTACGAGCAGTACTTC.

The V gene is TRBV20-1, the J gene TRBJ1-5; possibly TRBD1 for D (5 bases). Germline V gene sequence: CDR1 DFQATT, CDR2 SNEGSKA (reference sequence). CDR3 length: 15 amino acids. Trimming removed 1 base from V and 7 bases from J, with 17 bases in between. CDR3 loop: CSARVVRERYQPQHF. DNA for the CDR3: TGCAGTGCTAGAGTAGTCAGGGAGAGGTACCAGCCCCAGCATTTT.

The chain links TRBV12-3 or TRBV12-4 to TRBJ1-5; the D is unclear. CDR3 length equals 14 residues. The V end was cut by 2 bases, the J end by 7 bases, with 12 bases between. CDR3 protein: CASSLSGSRQPQHF. DNA for the CDR3: TGTGCCAGCAGTTTATCCGGGAGCAGGCAGCCCCAGCATTTT.

This clonotype has just a few counts. This chain joins TRBV19 and TRBJ2-1, with D unclear. CDR3 size: 14 residues. Germline V gives CDR1 LNHDA, CDR2 SQIVND (reference sequence). V shed 1 base and J shed 7 bases, with 11 bases lying between them. The CDR3 DNA is TGTGCCAGTAGTATAGGTCCTGCGGTAAATGAGCAGTTCTTC. Protein sequence: CASSIGPAVNEQFF.

This clonotype was found a few times. The chain carries TRBV14 and TRBJ2-2, with D hard to call. The V end lost 1 base, the J end lost 4 bases, and 13 bases lay between the germline ends. Per the germline V gene, CDR1 is SGHDN and CDR2 is FVKESK. The CDR3 loop spans 16 amino acids. CDR3 region: CASSQVDTVLTGELFF. The CDR3 DNA is TGTGCCAGCAGCCAAGTAGACACGGTACTCACCGGGGAGCTGTTTTTT.

With regard to this clonotype: Given a much more abundant clone one base away, this may be a read error. The chain employs TRBV7-2 and TRBJ2-1, with 7 bases identical to TRBD1. CDR1 is SGHTA and CDR2 is FQGNSA in the germline V gene. Trimming cost V 2 bases and J 9 bases; bases outside gene matches: 16. This CDR3 is 17 amino acids long. CDR3 sequence: CASSLPSGTESFGEQFF. CDR3 bases: TGTGCCAGCAGCTTACCCTCCGGGACAGAGTCTTTTGGTGAGCAGTTCTTC.

The chain carries TRBV28 and TRBJ1-5; D call uncertain. The CDR3 has 16 residues. Looked up from germline, CDR1 is MDHEN and CDR2 is SYDVKM. The V gene lost 3 bases and the J gene lost 0 bases, with 12 bases spanning the gap. For the CDR3, the DNA is TGTGCCAGCAGTTTGTTGGGATGGAATAGCAATCAGCCCCAGCATTTT. Encoded protein: CASSLLGWNSNQPQHF.

The V call is TRBV28, the J call TRBJ2-1; TRBD1 matches 8 bases. Germline V gene lookup returns CDR1 MDHEN and CDR2 SYDVKM. V shed 4 bases, J shed 8 bases, and the junction held 7 bases outside the gene matches. CDR3 size: 14 residues. DNA for the CDR3: TGTGCCAGCAGTTCCCCGGACAGGGTCGATGAGCAGTTCTTC. Translated, it gives CASSSPDRVDEQFF. The full variable domain, its missing parts supplied by reference TRBV28 and TRBJ2-1, is DVKVTQSSRYLVKRTGEKVFLECVQDMDHENMFWYRQDPGLGLRLIYFSYDVKMKEKGDIPEGYSVSREKKERFSLILESASTNQTSMYLCASSSPDRVDEQFFGPGTRLTVL.

The rearrangement links TRBV7-3 to TRBJ2-1, with D perhaps matching TRBD1 (6 bases). V was shortened by 5 bases and J by 7 bases, with 15 bases between the two germline ends. CDR1 is SGHTA, CDR2 FQGTGA, per germline. The CDR3 extends over 14 amino acids. The CDR3 region is CASSQTTGWNEQFF. In DNA form, the CDR3 reads TGTGCCAGCAGCCAAACGACAGGATGGAATGAGCAGTTCTTC.

This clonotype was seen repeatedly, ten times or more. This chain links TRBV7-6 with TRBJ2-2; D unresolved. Per germline, CDR1 SGHVS and CDR2 FNYEAQ. Between the trimmed V and J ends, which lost 5 bases and 7 bases, there was a span of 11 bases. The CDR3 has 13 amino acids. CDR3 amino acids: CASSPQVHGELFF. The CDR3 DNA reads TGTGCCAGCAGCCCCCAGGTCCACGGGGAGCTGTTTTTT.

This clonotype was seen many times. This sequence joins TRBV7-2 and TRBJ2-7; D is uncertain. The CDR3 has 16 residues. With 2 bases removed from V and 1 base from J, the gap between germline ends came to 15 bases. Germline values: CDR1 SGHTA, CDR2 FQGNSA. CDR3 sequence: CASSLSTATGSYEQYF. The CDR3 DNA reads as TGTGCCAGCAGCTTATCAACGGCCACCGGATCCTACGAGCAGTACTTC. Full variable domain (missing parts from reference TRBV7-2 and TRBJ2-7): GAGVSQSPSNKVTEKGKDVELRCDPISGHTALYWYRQSLGQGLEFLIYFQGNSAPDKSGLPSDRFSAERTGGSVSTLTIQRTQQEDSAVYLCASSLSTATGSYEQYFGPGTRLTVT.

The chain has TRBV5-6 and TRBJ2-7; TRBD2 agrees at 8 bases. Germline V gives CDR1 SGHDT, CDR2 YYEEEE. J was trimmed by 3 bases and V by 4 bases; bases with no gene match: 21. The CDR3 loop spans 19 amino acids. This CDR3 is CASSLEVLALAEPDYEQYF. The CDR3 DNA follows: TGTGCCAGCAGCCTGGAGGTCTTGGCACTAGCGGAACCGGACTACGAGCAGTACTTC.

The rearrangement uses TRBV4-2 and TRBJ2-7, with 7 bases identical to TRBD1. V lost 4 bases, J lost 5 bases, and 5 bases stayed unmatched. CDR3 length: 13 amino acids. CDR1 and CDR2 (germline): LGHNA, YNFKEQ. CDR3 in amino acids: CASSPGQWDEQYF. The DNA of the CDR3 is TGTGCCAGCAGCCCGGGACAGTGGGACGAGCAGTACTTC.

Notes on this clonotype: The junction departs from germline at one end; a sequencing error may be responsible. The chain employs TRBV7-9 and TRBJ1-1; TRBD1 aligns across 10 bases. The CDR3 sequence is 14 residues long. Germline V gene lookup returns CDR1 SEHNR and CDR2 FQNEAQ (reference sequence). DNA of the CDR3: TGTGACAGCAGCCCGGGACAGGGGTCCACTGAAGCTTTCTTT. This sequence encodes CDSSPGQGSTEAFF.

The rearrangement uses TRBV7-9 and TRBJ2-7; D is perhaps TRBD1 (5 bases). CDR3 length: 14 residues. Germline values: CDR1 SEHNR, CDR2 FQNEAQ (reference sequence). Trimming removed 5 bases at V and 3 bases at J, with 14 bases between. The CDR3 DNA sequence: TGTGCCAGCAGCCCCAGGACAACACGCTACGAGCAGTACTTC. Its protein product is CASSPRTTRYEQYF.

The chain uses TRBV24-1 and TRBJ1-6; D is uncertain. This CDR3 spans 13 amino acids. The germline V gene has CDR1 KGHDR and CDR2 SFDVKD. Trimming removed 5 bases from V and 6 bases from J, with 7 bases in between. CDR3 region: CATSAGGNSPLHF. The CDR3 bases are TGTGCCACCAGTGCGGGTGGTAATTCACCCCTCCACTTT.

The chain combines TRBV6-6 with TRBJ2-7, with unresolved D. CDR1 and CDR2 (germline): MNHNY, SVGAGI (reference sequence). V lost 8 bases, J lost 2 bases, and 19 bases lay in between. The CDR3 is made up of 15 amino acids. CDR3 in DNA: TGTGCCAGCCGCCATTTAAGAGACAAAGCCTACGAGCAGTACTTC. Its translation is CASRHLRDKAYEQYF.

This clonotype has a count of ten or more. The chain carries TRBV28 and TRBJ1-1; the D gene is possibly TRBD1 (5 bases). The CDR3 is made up of 13 amino acids. From germline, CDR1 is MDHEN and CDR2 SYDVKM. V lost 2 bases and J lost 8, with 12 bases in between. The CDR3 region is CASSLRGAIEAFF. Here the CDR3 DNA reads TGTGCCAGCAGTTTACGCGGGGCGATCGAAGCTTTCTTT.

This clonotype was picked up many times. V usage is TRBV12-3 or TRBV12-4 and J usage is TRBJ2-5, with a tentative D call TRBD1 (6 bases). Between the trimmed V and J ends, which lost 6 bases and 0 bases, there was a span of 17 bases. This CDR3 has 16 residues. CDR3 in amino acids: CASRLTGKGDQETQYF. The DNA for the CDR3 is TGTGCCAGCAGGCTAACAGGGAAAGGAGACCAAGAGACCCAGTACTTC.